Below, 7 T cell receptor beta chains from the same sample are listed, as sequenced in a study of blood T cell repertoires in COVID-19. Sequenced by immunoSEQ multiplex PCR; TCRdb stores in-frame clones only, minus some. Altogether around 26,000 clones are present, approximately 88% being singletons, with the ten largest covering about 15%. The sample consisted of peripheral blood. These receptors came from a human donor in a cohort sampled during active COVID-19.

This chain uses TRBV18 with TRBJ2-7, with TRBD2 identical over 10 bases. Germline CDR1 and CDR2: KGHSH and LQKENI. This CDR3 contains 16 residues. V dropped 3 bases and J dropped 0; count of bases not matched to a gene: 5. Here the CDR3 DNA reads TGTGCCAGCTCACCTTACCTAGCGGGGGCCTCCTACGAGCAGTACTTC. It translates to CASSPYLAGASYEQYF.

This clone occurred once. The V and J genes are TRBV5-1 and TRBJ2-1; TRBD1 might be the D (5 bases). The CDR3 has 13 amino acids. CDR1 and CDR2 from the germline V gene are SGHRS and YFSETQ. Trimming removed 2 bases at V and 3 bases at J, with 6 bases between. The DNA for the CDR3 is TGCGCCAGCAGCTTACAGGACTACAATGAGCAGTTCTTC. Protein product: CASSLQDYNEQFF.

The DNA of the CDR3 is TGCGCCAGCAGCCCGGCTCGGGAGGTGAACGGCTACACCTTC. It is translated as CASSPAREVNGYTF. The chain has TRBV5-1 and TRBJ1-2; no firm D call. From germline, CDR1 is SGHRS and CDR2 YFSETQ. Deletions cut 4 bases from V and 8 bases from J, with 18 bases between. The CDR3 is made up of 14 amino acids.

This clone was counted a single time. This CDR3 is CASSVDPGPQYGYTF. The CDR3 coding sequence is TGTGCCAGCAGCGTAGATCCAGGGCCCCAGTATGGCTACACCTTC. This sequence joins TRBV9 and TRBJ1-2; D is perhaps TRBD1 (5 bases). V lost 0 bases, J lost 5 bases, and 14 bases lay in between. Germline V CDR1 and CDR2: SGDLS, YYNGEE. This CDR3 has 15 amino acids.

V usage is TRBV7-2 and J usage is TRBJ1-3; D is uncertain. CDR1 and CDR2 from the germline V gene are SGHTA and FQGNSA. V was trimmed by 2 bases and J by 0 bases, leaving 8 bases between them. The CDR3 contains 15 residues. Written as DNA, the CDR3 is TGTGCCAGCAGCTTAATCGGGAGCTCTGGAAACACCATATATTTT. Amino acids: CASSLIGSSGNTIYF. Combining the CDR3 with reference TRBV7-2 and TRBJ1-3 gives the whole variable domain GAGVSQSPSNKVTEKGKDVELRCDPISGHTALYWYRQSLGQGLEFLIYFQGNSAPDKSGLPSDRFSAERTGGSVSTLTIQRTQQEDSAVYLCASSLIGSSGNTIYFGEGSWLTVV.

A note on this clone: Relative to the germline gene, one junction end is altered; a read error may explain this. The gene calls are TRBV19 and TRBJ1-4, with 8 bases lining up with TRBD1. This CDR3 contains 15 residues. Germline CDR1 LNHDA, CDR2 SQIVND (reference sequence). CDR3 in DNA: TGTGCCAGTAGTATGACTCAAAGGACAGGGCACGCTCCCCAATTT. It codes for CASSMTQRTGHAPQF.

CDR3 sequence: CASSSGTGGSNQPQHF. The CDR3 DNA reads as TGTGCCAGCAGCTCCGGGACAGGGGGAAGCAATCAGCCCCAGCATTTT. The rearrangement uses TRBV7-8 and TRBJ1-5, with 11 positions matching TRBD1. Looked up from germline, CDR1 is SGHVS and CDR2 is FQNEAQ. Unmatched junction bases numbered 3, after V lost 4 bases and J lost 1 base. The CDR3 spans 16 residues.